This T cell receptor beta chain is from a study of beta chain features in type 1 diabetes. Notes on the study in general: A moderate, significant TCRB CDR3 shortening appeared in type 1 diabetes across four CD4+ subsets. The study found that naive, central memory and Treg TCRB repertoires appeared more similar in patients than in healthy donors.

The CDR3 is 18 residues long. V gave up 4 bases and J gave up 0 bases; unmatched junction bases: 10. CDR1 is SQVTM, CDR2 ANQGSEA, per germline. Expressed TCRB transcripts got sequenced, as all isolated RNA was reverse transcribed. Average reads for naive, central memory and regulatory T cell samples were several million. The data were produced by immunoSEQ multiplex PCR, yet TCRdb's version contains in-frame clones alone and is incomplete. The data hold 250,000 to 300,000 clones, with roughly an eighth observed a single time. In its sample, this clone was seen a few times. Its antigen remains unknown. The V gene is TRBV29-1, the J gene TRBJ1-5; 12 bases agree with TRBD1. The receptor was derived from a man under 40 with type 1 diabetes. The specimen sequenced was naive CD4+ T cells from blood. CDR3 nucleotide sequence: TGCAGCGTTGTCCTCTCCGGGACAGGGGGCCTTAGCAATCAGCCCCAGCATTTT. It yields the protein CSVVLSGTGGLSNQPQHF.